Listed here is a single TCR beta chain. Antigen unknown. Germline CDR1 reads SGHTA; CDR2 reads FQGTGA. V shed 4 bases, J shed 5 bases, and the junction held 5 bases outside the gene matches. The CDR3 has 14 amino acids. These data belong to a study of PD-L1 blockade in urothelial cancer. Study at large: Analysis of the blood was performed 3 weeks (second dose) and 6 weeks after treatment start.

Time point noted: peripheral blood 6 weeks after treatment start. Some clones are missing from TCRdb's copy, which holds only in-frame ones; the method was immunoSEQ multiplex PCR. The table lists 100,000 to 150,000 clones, more than 70% of them singletons. Notes on the study in general: Better survival was forecast by a pretreatment blood TCR clonality below the median.

The chain is built from TRBV7-3 and TRBJ1-1; 9 bases match TRBD1. The sequence was collected from a man in his fifties or sixties with urothelial cancer. The sequencing used PBMCs, collected around atezolizumab (anti-PD-L1) treatment. CDR3 sequence (DNA): TGTGCCAGCAGCTCCGGGACAGGGCTGACTGAAGCTTTCTTT. This encodes CASSSGTGLTEAFF.